This TCR beta chain originates from a study of shared T cell receptors in the human thymus. The table came from immunoSEQ multiplex PCR; TCRdb's copy has only in-frame clones and leaves some out. The table includes around 730,000 clones, approximately 85% detected once. The germline CDR1 and CDR2 sequences are SGHTA and FQGNSA. V lost 6 bases and J lost 1, with 12 bases in between. The length of the CDR3 is 14 residues. This sample was also put to use in a study of human thymus T cells. Per that study: Infants, healthy and Finnish, who were having corrective surgery for congenital heart defects served as donors. Surgeons resected thymus tissue during corrective heart surgery. Gene usage (both V and J) appeared biased in thymic and blood repertoires. Thymic repertoires overlap heavily among unrelated individuals, related research has reported.

The receptor was derived from a girl less than two years old with a congenital heart defect. The sample comprised thymocytes. The chain has TRBV7-2 and TRBJ1-1, with no clear D. The CDR3 reads CASRSVPSNTEAFF. The CDR3 DNA sequence: TGTGCCAGCAGATCGGTCCCCTCGAACACTGAAGCTTTCTTT.